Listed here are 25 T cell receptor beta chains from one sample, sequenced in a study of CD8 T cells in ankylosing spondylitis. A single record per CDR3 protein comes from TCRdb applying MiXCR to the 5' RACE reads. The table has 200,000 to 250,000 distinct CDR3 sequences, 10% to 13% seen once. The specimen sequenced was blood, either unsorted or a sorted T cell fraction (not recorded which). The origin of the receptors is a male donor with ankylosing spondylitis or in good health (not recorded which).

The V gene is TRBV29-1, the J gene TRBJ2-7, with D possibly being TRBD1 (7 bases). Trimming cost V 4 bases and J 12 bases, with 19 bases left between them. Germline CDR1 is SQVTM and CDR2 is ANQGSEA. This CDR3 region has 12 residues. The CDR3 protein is CSVAGTAGTVYF. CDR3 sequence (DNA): TGCAGCGTTGCTGGGACTGCCGGGACAGTGTACTTC.

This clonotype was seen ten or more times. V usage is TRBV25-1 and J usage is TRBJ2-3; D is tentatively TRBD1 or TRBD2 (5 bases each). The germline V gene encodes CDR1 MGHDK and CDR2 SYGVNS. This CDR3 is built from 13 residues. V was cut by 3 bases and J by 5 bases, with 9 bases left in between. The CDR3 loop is CASSDPGRDTQYF. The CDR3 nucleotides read TGTGCCAGCAGTGATCCGGGGCGAGATACGCAGTATTTT.

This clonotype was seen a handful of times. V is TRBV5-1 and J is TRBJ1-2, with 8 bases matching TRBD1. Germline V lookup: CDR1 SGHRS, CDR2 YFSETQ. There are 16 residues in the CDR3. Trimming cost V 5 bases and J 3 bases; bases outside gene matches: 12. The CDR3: CASRLTGALGDYGYTF. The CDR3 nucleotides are TGCGCCAGCAGGTTGACAGGGGCCTTAGGGGACTATGGCTACACCTTC.

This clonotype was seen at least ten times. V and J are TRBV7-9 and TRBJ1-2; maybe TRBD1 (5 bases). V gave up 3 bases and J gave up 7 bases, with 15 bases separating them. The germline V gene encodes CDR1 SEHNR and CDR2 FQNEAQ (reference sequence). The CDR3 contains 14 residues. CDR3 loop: CASSFFGDRSGYTF. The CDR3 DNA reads TGTGCCAGCAGCTTTTTTGGGGACCGGTCTGGCTACACCTTC.

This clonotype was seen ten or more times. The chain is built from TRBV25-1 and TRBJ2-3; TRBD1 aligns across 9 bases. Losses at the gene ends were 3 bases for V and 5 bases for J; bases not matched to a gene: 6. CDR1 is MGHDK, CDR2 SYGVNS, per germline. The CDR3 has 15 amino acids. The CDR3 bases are TGTGCCAGCAGTGATACAGGGGGCTTGGGAGATACGCAGTATTTT. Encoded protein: CASSDTGGLGDTQYF.

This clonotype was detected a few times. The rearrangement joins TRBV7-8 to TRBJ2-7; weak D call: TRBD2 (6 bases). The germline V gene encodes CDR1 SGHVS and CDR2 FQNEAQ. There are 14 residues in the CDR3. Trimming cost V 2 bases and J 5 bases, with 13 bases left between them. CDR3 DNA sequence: TGTGCCAGCAGCTTAATCGGGGGACCCCACGAGCAGTACTTC. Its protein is CASSLIGGPHEQYF. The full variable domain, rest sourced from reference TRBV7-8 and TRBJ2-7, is GAGVSQSPRYKVAKRGQDVALRCDPISGHVSLFWYQQALGQGPEFLTYFQNEAQLDKSGLPSDRFFAERPEGSVSTLKIQRTQQEDSAVYLCASSLIGGPHEQYFGPGTRLTVT.

Written as DNA, the CDR3 is TGTGCCAGCAGCGTAGACGCGAACACCGGGGAGCTGTTTTTT. This gives the protein CASSVDANTGELFF. The chain carries TRBV9 and TRBJ2-2; D uncertain. The germline V and J ends were trimmed by 0 bases and 0 bases, with 3 bases remaining between them. Germline V lookup: CDR1 SGDLS, CDR2 YYNGEE. The CDR3 covers 14 residues.

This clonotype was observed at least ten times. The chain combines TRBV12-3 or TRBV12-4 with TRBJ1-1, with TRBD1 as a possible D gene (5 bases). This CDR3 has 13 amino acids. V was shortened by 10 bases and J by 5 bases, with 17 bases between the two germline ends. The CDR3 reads CAIAGTVETEAFF. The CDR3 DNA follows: TGTGCCATAGCCGGGACGGTAGAAACTGAAGCTTTCTTT.

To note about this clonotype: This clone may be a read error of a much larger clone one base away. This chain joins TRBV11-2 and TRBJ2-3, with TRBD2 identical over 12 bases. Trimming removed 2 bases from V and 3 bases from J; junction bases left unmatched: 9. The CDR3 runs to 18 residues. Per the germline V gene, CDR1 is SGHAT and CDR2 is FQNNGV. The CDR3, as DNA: TGTGCCAGCAGCTTAAACTCGGCTAGCGGGGGGGCGACAGATACGCAGTATTTT. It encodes CASSLNSASGGATDTQYF. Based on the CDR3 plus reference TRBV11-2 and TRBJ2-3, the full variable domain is EAGVAQSPRYKIIEKRQSVAFWCNPISGHATLYWYQQILGQGPKLLIQFQNNGVVDDSQLPKDRFSAERLKGVDSTLKIQPAKLEDSAVYLCASSLNSASGGATDTQYFGPGTRLTVL.

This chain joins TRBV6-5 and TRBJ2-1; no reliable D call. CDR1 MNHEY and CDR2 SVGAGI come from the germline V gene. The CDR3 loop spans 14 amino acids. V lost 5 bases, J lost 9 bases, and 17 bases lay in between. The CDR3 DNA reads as TGTGCCAGCAGTCACGGTGCTGACGGCGGTGAGCAGTTCTTC. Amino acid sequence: CASSHGADGGEQFF.

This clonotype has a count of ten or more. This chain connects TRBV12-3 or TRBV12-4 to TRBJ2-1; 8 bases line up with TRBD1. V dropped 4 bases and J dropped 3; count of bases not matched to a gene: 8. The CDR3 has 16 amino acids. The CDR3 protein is CASSSPGGRVYNEQFF. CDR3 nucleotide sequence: TGTGCCAGCAGTTCCCCAGGGGGCAGGGTCTACAATGAGCAGTTCTTC.

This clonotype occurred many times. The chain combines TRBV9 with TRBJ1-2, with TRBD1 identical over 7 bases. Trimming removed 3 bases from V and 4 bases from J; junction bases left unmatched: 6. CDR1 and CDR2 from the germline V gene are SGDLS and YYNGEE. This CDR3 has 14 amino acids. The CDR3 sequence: CASSADRVIYGYTF. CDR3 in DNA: TGTGCCAGCAGCGCCGACAGGGTAATCTATGGCTACACCTTC.

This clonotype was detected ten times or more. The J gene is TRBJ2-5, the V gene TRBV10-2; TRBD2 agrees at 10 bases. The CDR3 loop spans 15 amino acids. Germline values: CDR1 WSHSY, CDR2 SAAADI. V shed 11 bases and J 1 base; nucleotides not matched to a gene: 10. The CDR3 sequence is CAAKASGGPQETQYF. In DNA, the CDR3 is TGCGCCGCAAAGGCTAGCGGGGGTCCCCAAGAGACCCAGTACTTC.

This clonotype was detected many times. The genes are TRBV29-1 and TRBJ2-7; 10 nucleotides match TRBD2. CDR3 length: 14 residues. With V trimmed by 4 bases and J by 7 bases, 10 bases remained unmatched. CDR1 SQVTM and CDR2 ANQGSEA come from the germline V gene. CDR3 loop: CSVAGTSAGGEQYF. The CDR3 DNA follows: TGCAGCGTTGCCGGGACTAGCGCCGGAGGGGAGCAGTACTTC.

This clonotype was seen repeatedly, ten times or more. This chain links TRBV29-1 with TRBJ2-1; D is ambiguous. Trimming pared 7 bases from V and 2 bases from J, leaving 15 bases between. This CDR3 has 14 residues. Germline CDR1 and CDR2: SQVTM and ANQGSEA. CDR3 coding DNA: TGCAGCGCCCGATTGGGCGGCACCTACAATGAGCAGTTCTTC. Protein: CSARLGGTYNEQFF.

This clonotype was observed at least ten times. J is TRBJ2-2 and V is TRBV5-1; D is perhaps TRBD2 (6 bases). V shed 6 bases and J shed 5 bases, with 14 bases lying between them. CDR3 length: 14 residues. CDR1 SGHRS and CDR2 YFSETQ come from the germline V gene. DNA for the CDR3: TGCGCCAGCATGGTCGGGGGAGATACCGGGGAGCTGTTTTTT. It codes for CASMVGGDTGELFF.

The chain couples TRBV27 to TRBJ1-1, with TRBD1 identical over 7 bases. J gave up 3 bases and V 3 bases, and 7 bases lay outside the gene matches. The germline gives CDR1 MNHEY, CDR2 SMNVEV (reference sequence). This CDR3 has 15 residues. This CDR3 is CASSFYPGGDTEAFF. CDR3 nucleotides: TGTGCCAGCAGTTTCTACCCAGGGGGGGACACTGAAGCTTTCTTT.

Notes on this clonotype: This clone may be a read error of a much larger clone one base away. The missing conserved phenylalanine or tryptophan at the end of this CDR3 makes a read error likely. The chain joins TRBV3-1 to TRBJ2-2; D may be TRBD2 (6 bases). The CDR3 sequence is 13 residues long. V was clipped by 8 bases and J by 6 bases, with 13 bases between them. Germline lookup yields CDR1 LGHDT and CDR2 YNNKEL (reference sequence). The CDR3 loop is CASRHGGAGELFL. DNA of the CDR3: TGTGCCAGCCGACACGGCGGGGCCGGGGAGCTGTTTCTT.

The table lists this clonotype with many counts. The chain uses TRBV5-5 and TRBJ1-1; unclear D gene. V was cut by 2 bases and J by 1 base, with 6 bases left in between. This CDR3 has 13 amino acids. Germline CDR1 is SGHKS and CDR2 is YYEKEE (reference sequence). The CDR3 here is CASSFQKNTEAFF. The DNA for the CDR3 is TGTGCCAGCAGCTTTCAGAAGAACACTGAAGCTTTCTTT.

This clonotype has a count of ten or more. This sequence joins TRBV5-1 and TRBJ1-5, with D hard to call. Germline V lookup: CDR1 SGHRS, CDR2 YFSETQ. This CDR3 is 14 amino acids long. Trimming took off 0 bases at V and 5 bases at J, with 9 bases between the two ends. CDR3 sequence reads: CASSLGGGYQPQHF. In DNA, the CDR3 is TGCGCCAGCAGCTTGGGTGGAGGCTATCAGCCCCAGCATTTT. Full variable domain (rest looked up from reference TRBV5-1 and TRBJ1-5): KAGVTQTPRYLIKTRGQQVTLSCSPISGHRSVSWYQQTPGQGLQFLFEYFSETQRNKGNFPGRFSGRQFSNSRSEMNVSTLELGDSALYLCASSLGGGYQPQHFGDGTRLSIL.

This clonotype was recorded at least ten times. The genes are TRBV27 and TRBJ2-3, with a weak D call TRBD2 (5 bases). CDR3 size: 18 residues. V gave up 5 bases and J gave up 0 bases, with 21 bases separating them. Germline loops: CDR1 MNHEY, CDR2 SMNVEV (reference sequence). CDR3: CASSPTFLLGPSTDTQYF. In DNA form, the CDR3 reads TGTGCCAGCAGTCCCACCTTCTTACTAGGGCCTAGCACAGATACGCAGTATTTT.

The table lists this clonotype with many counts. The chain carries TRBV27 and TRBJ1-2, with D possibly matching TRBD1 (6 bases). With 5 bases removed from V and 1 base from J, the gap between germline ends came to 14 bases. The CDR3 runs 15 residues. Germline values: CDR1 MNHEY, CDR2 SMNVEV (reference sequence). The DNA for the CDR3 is TGTGCCAGCAGTCCGCCGGACAGACTTAACTATGGCTACACCTTC. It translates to CASSPPDRLNYGYTF.

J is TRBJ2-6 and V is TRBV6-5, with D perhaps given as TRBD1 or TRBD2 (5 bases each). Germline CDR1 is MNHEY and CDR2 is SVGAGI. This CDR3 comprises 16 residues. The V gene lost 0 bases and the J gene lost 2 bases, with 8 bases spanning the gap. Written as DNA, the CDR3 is TGTGCCAGCAGTTACTCAGGGGAGACTGGGGCCAACGTCCTGACTTTC. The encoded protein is CASSYSGETGANVLTF.

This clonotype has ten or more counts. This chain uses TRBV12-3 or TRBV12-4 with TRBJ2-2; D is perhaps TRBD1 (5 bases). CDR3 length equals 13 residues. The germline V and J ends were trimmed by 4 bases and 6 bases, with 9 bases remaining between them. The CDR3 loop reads CASSWMTAGELFF. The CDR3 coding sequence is TGTGCCAGCAGTTGGATGACAGCCGGGGAGCTGTTTTTT.

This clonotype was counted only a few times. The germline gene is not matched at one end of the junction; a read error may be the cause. The CDR3 bases are TGTGCTAGCAGCCCGTTGGACAGGGGCGGAGAGACCCAGTACTTC. Translation: CASSPLDRGGETQYF. The chain employs TRBV7-7 and TRBJ2-5; 9 positions agree with TRBD1. This CDR3 is 15 amino acids long. Germline V lookup: CDR1 SSHAT, CDR2 FNYEAQ (reference sequence).